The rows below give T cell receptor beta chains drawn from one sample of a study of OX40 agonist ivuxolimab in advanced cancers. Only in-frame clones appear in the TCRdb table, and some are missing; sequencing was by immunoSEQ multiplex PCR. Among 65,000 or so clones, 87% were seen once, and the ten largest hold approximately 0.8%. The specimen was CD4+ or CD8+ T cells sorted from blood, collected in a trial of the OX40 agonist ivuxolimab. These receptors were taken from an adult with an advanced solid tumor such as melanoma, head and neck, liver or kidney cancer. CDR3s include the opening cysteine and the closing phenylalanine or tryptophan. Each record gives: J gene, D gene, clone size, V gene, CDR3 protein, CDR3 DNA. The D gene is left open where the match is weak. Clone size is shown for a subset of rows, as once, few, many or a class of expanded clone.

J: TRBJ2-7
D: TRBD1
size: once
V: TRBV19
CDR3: CASSRGQAVYEQYF
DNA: TGTGCCAGTAGCCGTGGACAGGCTGTCTACGAGCAGTACTTC

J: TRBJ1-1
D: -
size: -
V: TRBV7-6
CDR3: CASSLGEDTEAFF
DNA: TGTGCCAGCAGCCTCGGGGAGGACACTGAAGCTTTCTTT

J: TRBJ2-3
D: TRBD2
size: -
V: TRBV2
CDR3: CASRRGRDTQYF
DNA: TGTGCCAGCAGACGCGGGAGAGATACGCAGTATTTT

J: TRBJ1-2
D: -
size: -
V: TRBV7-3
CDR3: CASSLGGRYGYTF
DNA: TGTGCCAGCAGCTTGGGCGGGAGGTATGGCTACACCTTC

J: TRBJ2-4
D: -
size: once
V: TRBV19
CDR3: CASSTQEGPAYF
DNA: TGTGCCAGTAGTACGCAGGAGGGACCAGCCTACTTC

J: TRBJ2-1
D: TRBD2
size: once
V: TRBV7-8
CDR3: CASSLVGGMKNEQFF
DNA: TGTGCCAGCAGCCTTGTGGGGGGGATGAAGAATGAGCAGTTCTTC

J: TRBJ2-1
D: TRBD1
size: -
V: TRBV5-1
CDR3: CASSSLLSGQLYNEQFF
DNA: TGCGCCAGCAGCTCCCTTCTTTCGGGACAGCTGTACAATGAGCAGTTCTTC

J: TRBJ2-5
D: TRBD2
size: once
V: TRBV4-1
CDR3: CASSRRLAGGVKTQYF
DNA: TGCGCCAGCAGCCGCAGACTAGCGGGGGGGGTAAAGACCCAGTACTTC

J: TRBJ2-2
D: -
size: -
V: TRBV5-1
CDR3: CASSNWGTTGELFF
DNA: TGCGCCAGCAGCAATTGGGGGACGACCGGGGAGCTGTTTTTT

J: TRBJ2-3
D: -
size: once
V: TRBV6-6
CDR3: CASSGLQLNTQYF
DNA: TGTGCCAGCAGTGGTCTTCAGTTGAATACGCAGTATTTT

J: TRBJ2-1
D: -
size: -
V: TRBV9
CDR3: CASSVASGQGGEQFF
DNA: TGTGCCAGCAGCGTAGCCAGCGGGCAAGGGGGGGAGCAGTTCTTC

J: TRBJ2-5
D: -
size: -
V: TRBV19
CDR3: CASSIAGRGGETQYF
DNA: TGTGCCAGTAGTATAGCGGGCAGGGGGGGGGAGACCCAGTACTTC

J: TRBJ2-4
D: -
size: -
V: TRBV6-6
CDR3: CASKVLQGGKNIQYF
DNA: TGTGCCAGCAAAGTCCTACAGGGAGGCAAAAACATTCAGTACTTC

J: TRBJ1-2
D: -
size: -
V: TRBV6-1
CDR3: CASSEDGPRGYGYTF
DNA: TGTGCCAGCAGTGAAGACGGACCCCGCGGCTATGGCTACACCTTC

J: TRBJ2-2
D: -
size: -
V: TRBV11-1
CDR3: CASSLARGTGELFF
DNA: TGTGCCAGCAGCTTAGCGCGCGGAACCGGGGAGCTGTTTTTT

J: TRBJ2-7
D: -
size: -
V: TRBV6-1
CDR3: CASSKPDTYEQYF
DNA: TGTGCCAGCAGTAAGCCCGACACCTACGAGCAGTACTTC

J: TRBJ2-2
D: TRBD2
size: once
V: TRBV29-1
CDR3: CSVASWGGTGELFF
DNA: TGCAGCGTCGCCTCCTGGGGGGGTACCGGGGAGCTGTTTTTT

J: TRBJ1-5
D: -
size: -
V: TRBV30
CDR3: CAWGYSNQPQHF
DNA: TGTGCCTGGGGGTATAGCAATCAGCCCCAGCATTTT

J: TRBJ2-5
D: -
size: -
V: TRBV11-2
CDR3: CASRKEETQYF
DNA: TGTGCCAGCAGGAAGGAAGAGACCCAGTACTTC

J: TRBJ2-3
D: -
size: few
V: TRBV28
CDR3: CATSPQGADTQYF
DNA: TGTGCCACTAGTCCGCAGGGCGCAGATACGCAGTATTTT

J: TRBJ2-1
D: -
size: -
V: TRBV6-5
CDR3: CASSSLGGASYNEQFF
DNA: TGTGCCAGCAGTTCACTCGGCGGAGCCTCCTACAATGAGCAGTTCTTC

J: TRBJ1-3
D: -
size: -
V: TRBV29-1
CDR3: CSVAGTSSGNTIYF
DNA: TGCAGCGTCGCCGGGACAAGCTCTGGAAACACCATATATTTT

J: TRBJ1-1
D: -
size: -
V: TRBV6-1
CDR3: CASKQALTMNTEAFF
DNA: TGTGCCAGCAAACAGGCCCTTACAATGAACACTGAAGCTTTCTTT

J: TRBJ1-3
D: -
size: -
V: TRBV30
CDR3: CAWKDSSSGNTIYF
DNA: TGTGCCTGGAAGGACAGCTCTTCTGGAAACACCATATATTTT

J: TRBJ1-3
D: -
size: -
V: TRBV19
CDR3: CASSIDGNTIYF
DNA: TGTGCCAGTAGTATAGATGGAAACACCATATATTTT

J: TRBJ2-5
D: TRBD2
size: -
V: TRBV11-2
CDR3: CASSPPGLAEETQYF
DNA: TGTGCCAGCAGCCCCCCGGGACTAGCGGAAGAGACCCAGTACTTC

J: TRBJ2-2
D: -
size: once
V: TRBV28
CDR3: CASSPDSLTGELFF
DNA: TGTGCCAGCAGCCCGGACAGCCTCACCGGGGAGCTGTTTTTT

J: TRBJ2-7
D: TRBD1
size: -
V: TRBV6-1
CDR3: CASRPGQAYEQYF
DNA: TGTGCCAGCAGGCCGGGACAGGCCTACGAGCAGTACTTC

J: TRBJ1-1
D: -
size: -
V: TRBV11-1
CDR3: CASSLEGWTEAFF
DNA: TGTGCCAGCAGCTTAGAAGGGTGGACTGAAGCTTTCTTT

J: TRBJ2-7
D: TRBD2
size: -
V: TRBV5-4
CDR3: CASSSGLEYEQYF
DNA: TGTGCCAGCAGCTCGGGACTAGAATACGAGCAGTACTTC

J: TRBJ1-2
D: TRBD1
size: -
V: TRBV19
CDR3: CASADRVDYGYTF
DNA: TGTGCCAGTGCGGACAGGGTGGACTATGGCTACACCTTC

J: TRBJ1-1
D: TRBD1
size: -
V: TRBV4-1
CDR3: CASSQDKDRENTEAFF
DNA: TGCGCCAGCAGCCAAGATAAGGACAGGGAGAACACTGAAGCTTTCTTT

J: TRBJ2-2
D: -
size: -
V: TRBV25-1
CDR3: CASSVSGKNTGELFF
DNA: TGTGCCAGCAGTGTAAGCGGAAAGAACACCGGGGAGCTGTTTTTT

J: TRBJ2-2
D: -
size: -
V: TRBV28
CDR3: CASNGGPRTGELFF
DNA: TGTGCCAGCAACGGGGGCCCCCGCACCGGGGAGCTGTTTTTT

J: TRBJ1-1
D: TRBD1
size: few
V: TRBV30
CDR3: CAWSTDVRGLDTEAFF
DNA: TGTGCCTGGAGTACCGACGTCAGGGGGCTAGACACTGAAGCTTTCTTT

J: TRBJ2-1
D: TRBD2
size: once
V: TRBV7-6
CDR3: CASSLGSSGTYNEQFF
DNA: TGTGCCAGCAGCTTAGGCTCTAGCGGGACCTACAATGAGCAGTTCTTC

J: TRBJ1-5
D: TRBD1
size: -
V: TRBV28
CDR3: CASSLTGGSNQPQHF
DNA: TGTGCCAGCAGTTTGACAGGGGGTAGCAATCAGCCCCAGCATTTT

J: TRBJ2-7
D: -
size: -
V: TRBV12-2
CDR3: CASRLALLGTSGSPSSYEQYF
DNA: TGTGCAAGTCGCTTAGCCCTACTTGGGACTAGCGGGAGTCCTTCCTCCTACGAGCAGTACTTC

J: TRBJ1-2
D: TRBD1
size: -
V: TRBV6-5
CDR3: CASSTGDPGYGYTF
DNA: TGTGCCAGCAGCACAGGGGACCCAGGCTATGGCTACACCTTC

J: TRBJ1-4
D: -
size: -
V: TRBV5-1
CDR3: CASSLVNPFNEKLFF
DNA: TGCGCCAGCAGCTTGGTCAACCCGTTTAATGAAAAACTGTTTTTT

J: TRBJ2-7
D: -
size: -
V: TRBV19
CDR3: CASSMSYSYEQYF
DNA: TGTGCCAGTAGTATGTCCTACTCCTACGAGCAGTACTTC

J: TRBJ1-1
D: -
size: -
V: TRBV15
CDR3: CATSRAGPGAGAFF
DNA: TGTGCCACCAGCAGAGCGGGTCCTGGGGCCGGAGCTTTCTTT

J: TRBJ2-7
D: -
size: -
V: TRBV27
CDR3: CASNRGGGQDAYEQYF
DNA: TGTGCCAGCAATAGAGGAGGGGGGCAGGACGCCTACGAGCAGTACTTC

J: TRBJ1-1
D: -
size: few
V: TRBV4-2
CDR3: CASSQGIGTEAFF
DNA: TGTGCCAGCAGCCAAGGGATAGGGACTGAAGCTTTCTTT

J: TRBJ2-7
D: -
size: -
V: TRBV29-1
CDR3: CSVEGIKGSYEQYF
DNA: TGCAGCGTTGAAGGGATTAAGGGTTCCTACGAGCAGTACTTC

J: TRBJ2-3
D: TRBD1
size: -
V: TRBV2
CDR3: CASSSRDRGGDTQYF
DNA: TGTGCCAGCAGTTCCCGGGACAGGGGAGGAGATACGCAGTATTTT

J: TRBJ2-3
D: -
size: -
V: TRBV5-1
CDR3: CASSRGLSDTQYF
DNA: TGCGCCAGCAGCCGCGGACTGTCAGATACGCAGTATTTT

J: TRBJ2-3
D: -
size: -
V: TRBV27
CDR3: CASSFSGAGEDTQYF
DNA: TGTGCCAGCAGTTTCTCGGGGGCAGGAGAAGATACGCAGTATTTT

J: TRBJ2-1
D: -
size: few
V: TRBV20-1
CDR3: CSAGNYNEQFF
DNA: TGCAGTGCCGGTAACTACAATGAGCAGTTCTTC

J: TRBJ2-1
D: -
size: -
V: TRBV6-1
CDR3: CASSEAAPGGEQFF
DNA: TGTGCCAGCAGTGAAGCGGCCCCAGGGGGGGAGCAGTTCTTC

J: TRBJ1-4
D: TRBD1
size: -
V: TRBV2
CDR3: CASRPSTGVGEKLFF
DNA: TGTGCCAGCAGGCCCTCGACAGGGGTTGGGGAAAAACTGTTTTTT

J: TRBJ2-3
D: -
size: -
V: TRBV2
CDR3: CASKEEADTQYF
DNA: TGTGCCAGCAAGGAGGAGGCAGATACGCAGTATTTT

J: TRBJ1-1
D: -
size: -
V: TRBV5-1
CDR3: CASSLWGVGNTEAFF
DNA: TGCGCCAGCAGCTTGTGGGGAGTTGGGAACACTGAAGCTTTCTTT

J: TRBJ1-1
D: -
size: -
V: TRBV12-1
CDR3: CASSPMNTEAFF
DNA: TGTGCCAGCAGCCCTATGAACACTGAAGCTTTCTTT

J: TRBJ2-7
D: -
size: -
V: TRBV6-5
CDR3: CASSYASSSYEQYF
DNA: TGTGCCAGCAGTTACGCGTCGAGCTCCTACGAGCAGTACTTC

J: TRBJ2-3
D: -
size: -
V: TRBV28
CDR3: CASSLGGSTDTQYF
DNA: TGTGCCAGCAGTTTGGGAGGAAGCACAGATACGCAGTATTTT

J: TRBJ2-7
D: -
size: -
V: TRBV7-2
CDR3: CASSGGRGRYEQYF
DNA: TGTGCCAGCAGCGGGGGAAGGGGGAGATACGAGCAGTACTTC